This TCR beta chain was captured by sequencing in a study of shared clonotypes between healthy human individuals. Across the whole study: Three plates were used per donor for CD4 naive, three for CD4 memory, two for CD8 naive and one for CD8 memory.

Each cell subset's genomic DNA was divided evenly among several immunoSEQ plates. Sequencing used immunoSEQ multiplex PCR; TCRdb keeps in-frame clones, though not all of them. The sample records about 2.2 million clones, 90% to 95% being singletons. CD45RO-negative, CCR7-selected cells formed the naive CD8 fraction, which excluded terminally differentiated effector memory CD45RA+ cells. Trimming shortened V by 7 bases and J by 0 bases, and 13 bases separated the two germline ends. Germline CDR1 is SNHLY and CDR2 is FYNNEI. The CDR3 extends over 15 amino acids. The chain recombines TRBV2 with TRBJ1-3, with D possibly matching TRBD1 (5 bases). Sample: naive CD8+ T cells from PBMCs. This receptor was obtained from a man aged 18 to 35 in good health. Some clones in this sample may be carry-over from other donors' samples. CDR3 residues: CASNPDSSSGNTIYF. The CDR3 nucleotides are TGTGCCAGCAACCCCGACAGTAGCTCTGGAAACACCATATATTTT.